This passage covers 18 T cell receptor beta chains from one sample sequenced in a study of blood T cells in healthy people across ages. A sample-barcoded 5' primer and a J-beta primer mix were used in a second PCR of roughly 6 to 12 cycles. TCRdb re-analysed the 5' RACE reads in MiXCR, keeping a single row per CDR3 protein. The sample holds some 800,000 distinct CDR3 sequences, roughly 25% seen once. A further study also used this sample, focusing on T cells of mothers and their children.

The specimen sequenced was blood. The receptors shown here come from a boy younger than 18 in good health.

The J gene is TRBJ2-3, the V gene TRBV2, with a weak D call TRBD2 (5 bases). Germline lookup yields CDR1 SNHLY and CDR2 FYNNEI. CDR3 size: 14 residues. Trimming left V 1 base short and J 3 bases short, with 8 bases between. The CDR3 region is CASSEERSTDTQYF. CDR3 bases: TGTGCCAGCAGTGAAGAGCGGTCGACAGATACGCAGTATTTT.

This clonotype was observed a handful of times. The chain links TRBV29-1 to TRBJ1-3; TRBD1 is a possible D gene (6 bases). The CDR3 totals 16 residues. Germline-derived CDR1 and CDR2 are SQVTM and ANQGSEA. V lost 2 bases and J lost 4, with 18 bases in between. In nucleotides, the CDR3 is TGCAGCGTTGAAATACAGGGAACGGATGCCGGAAACACCATATATTTT. Protein product: CSVEIQGTDAGNTIYF.

This clonotype was found many times. The chain recombines TRBV4-3 with TRBJ2-1; no firm D call. Trimming removed 0 bases from V and 7 bases from J, with 10 bases in between. In germline, CDR1 is LGHNA, CDR2 YSLEER. The CDR3 loop spans 14 amino acids. CDR3 residues: CASSQDRIGNEQFF. CDR3 bases: TGCGCCAGCAGCCAAGATCGGATCGGGAATGAGCAGTTCTTC.

This chain links TRBV4-1 with TRBJ1-2; D call uncertain. The ends were cut back, 6 bases at V and 3 bases at J, with 20 bases in the middle. The germline CDR1 and CDR2 sequences are MGHRA and YSYEKL. The CDR3 consists of 16 residues. As DNA, the CDR3 is TGCGCCAGCAGAGGCAGTAAGCAAGGCAGCCACTATGGCTACACCTTC. Translation: CASRGSKQGSHYGYTF.

The chain is built from TRBV7-2 and TRBJ2-7, with 7 positions matching TRBD1. The CDR3 runs to 12 residues. The V gene end was trimmed by 5 bases and the J gene end by 10 bases; junction bases not matched to a gene: 8. Germline CDR1 is SGHTA and CDR2 is FQGNSA. CDR3 residues: CASSRQGIEQYF. The CDR3 coding sequence is TGTGCCAGCAGCCGACAGGGAATCGAACAGTACTTC.

This rearrangement joins TRBV29-1 to TRBJ1-2; tentative D call: TRBD1 (6 bases). V was pared by 4 bases and J by 7 bases, with 16 bases between. CDR3 length equals 13 residues. The germline CDR1 and CDR2 sequences are SQVTM and ANQGSEA. This CDR3 reads CSVALRGGAGYTF. CDR3 nucleotides: TGCAGCGTTGCCTTGCGGGGGGGCGCTGGCTACACCTTC.

As to this clonotype: Relative to the germline gene, one junction end is altered; a read error may explain this. The rearrangement uses TRBV6-1 and TRBJ2-3; 8 bases are a match to TRBD1. The V gene's germline CDR1 is MNHNS and CDR2 SASEGT. The length of the CDR3 is 16 residues. The CDR3 reads CASSQINAGGTDTQYF. The CDR3 DNA follows: TGTGCCAGCAGTCAAATCAACGCAGGGGGCACAGATACACAGTATTTT.

The chain is built from TRBV6-2 or TRBV6-3 and TRBJ2-7; D possibly corresponds to TRBD2 (6 bases). Between the trimmed V and J ends, which lost 5 bases and 6 bases, there was a span of 20 bases. The length of the CDR3 is 15 residues. Germline V gene lookup returns CDR1 MNHEY and CDR2 SVGEGT. The CDR3 spells CASSPAGGAGSEQYF. In DNA form, the CDR3 reads TGTGCCAGCAGTCCAGCGGGCGGGGCAGGCAGCGAGCAGTACTTC.

In this sample, this clonotype turned up a few times. The V and J genes are TRBV15 and TRBJ2-3; D is perhaps TRBD2 (5 bases). V was pared by 2 bases and J by 4 bases, with 13 bases between. The germline V gene encodes CDR1 LNHNV and CDR2 YYDKDF (reference sequence). The CDR3 consists of 15 residues. CDR3 nucleotide sequence: TGTGCCACCAGCAGACTAGAGATCGGGGCAGATACGCAGTATTTT. Encoded protein: CATSRLEIGADTQYF.

This clonotype was seen only a few times. V and J are TRBV12-3 or TRBV12-4 and TRBJ2-1; 11 nucleotides agree with TRBD2. The DNA end lines up better with TRBJ2-5; the J call may be wrong. The CDR3 consists of 14 residues. The CDR3 loop is CASSEIAGGETQYF. As DNA, the CDR3 is TGTGCCAGCAGTGAAATAGCGGGAGGGGAGACCCAGTACTTC.

The CDR3 DNA is TGTGCCAGCAGAGGAGAAGATGAAAAACTGTTTTTT. This gives the protein CASRGEDEKLFF. J is TRBJ1-4 and V is TRBV28; D is ambiguous. This CDR3 comprises 12 residues. Germline CDR1 MDHEN, CDR2 SYDVKM. V lost 6 bases to trimming and J lost 6 bases, with 8 bases between them.

This chain joins TRBV29-1 and TRBJ2-1, with TRBD2 matching over 8 bases. Trimming removed 5 bases from V and 3 bases from J; junction bases left unmatched: 15. From germline, CDR1 is SQVTM and CDR2 ANQGSEA. CDR3 size: 17 residues. The CDR3: CSVHREGDVIYYNEQFF. CDR3 DNA: TGCAGCGTTCATCGGGAGGGAGATGTAATCTACTACAATGAGCAGTTCTTC.

The rearrangement links TRBV7-2 to TRBJ2-5, with D tentatively TRBD2 (6 bases). The V gene lost 5 bases and the J gene lost 1 base, with 11 bases spanning the gap. Looked up from germline, CDR1 is SGHTA and CDR2 is FQGNSA. This CDR3 is 14 amino acids long. CDR3 amino acids: CASSPLARQETQYF. DNA for the CDR3: TGTGCCAGCAGCCCTCTAGCGCGCCAAGAGACCCAGTACTTC.

The chain recombines TRBV18 with TRBJ2-3; unclear D gene. The V and J ends lost 1 base and 5 bases respectively, with 10 bases between them. Germline CDR1 is KGHSH and CDR2 is LQKENI. The CDR3 totals 14 residues. The CDR3 loop is CASSPLGARDTQYF. DNA for the CDR3: TGTGCCAGCTCACCACTGGGTGCTCGAGATACGCAGTATTTT.

This chain uses TRBV12-3 or TRBV12-4 with TRBJ2-7; 7 nucleotides match TRBD1. The trim removed 4 bases at V and 2 bases at J, leaving 5 bases unmatched. The CDR3 totals 14 residues. The CDR3 bases are TGTGCCAGCAGTTCCGACAGGGACACCTACGAGCAGTACTTC. Translation gives CASSSDRDTYEQYF.

V and J are TRBV4-3 and TRBJ2-2; D unresolved. Germline assignment: CDR1 LGHNA and CDR2 YSLEER. Between the trimmed V and J ends, which lost 0 bases and 8 bases, there was a span of 7 bases. The CDR3 contains 13 residues. CDR3 protein: CASSQDKEGELFF. CDR3 coding DNA: TGCGCCAGCAGCCAAGATAAGGAGGGGGAGCTGTTTTTT.

In this sample, this clonotype turned up a few times. This chain uses TRBV4-2 with TRBJ2-5, with 12 nucleotides matching TRBD2. Germline values: CDR1 LGHNA, CDR2 YNFKEQ. The J segment lost 4 bases and the V segment lost 3 bases, leaving 3 bases of the junction unmatched. The CDR3 runs 15 residues. The CDR3 here is CASSQTGLAGETQYF. The CDR3 nucleotides are TGTGCCAGCAGCCAGACGGGACTAGCGGGAGAGACCCAGTACTTC.

Only a few counts were recorded for this clonotype. The CDR3, as DNA: TGTGCCAGCAGTTTTCGGCAGTACAATGAGCAGTTCTTC. Translated: CASSFRQYNEQFF. The chain has TRBV28 and TRBJ2-1, with no clear D. V was pared by 3 bases and J by 4 bases, with 7 bases between. The CDR3 contains 13 residues. From germline, CDR1 is MDHEN and CDR2 SYDVKM. The full variable domain, in which reference TRBV28 and TRBJ2-1 provide the parts outside the CDR3, is DVKVTQSSRYLVKRTGEKVFLECVQDMDHENMFWYRQDPGLGLRLIYFSYDVKMKEKGDIPEGYSVSREKKERFSLILESASTNQTSMYLCASSFRQYNEQFFGPGTRLTVL.